This T cell receptor (beta chain) was captured in a study of blood T cell repertoires in COVID-19. Germline CDR1 and CDR2: SGHTA and FQGTGA. The CDR3 runs to 13 residues. Trimming cost V 6 bases and J 10 bases; bases outside gene matches: 6. Sequenced by immunoSEQ multiplex PCR; TCRdb stores in-frame clones only, minus some. The repertoire holds 150,000 to 200,000 clones, with approximately 90% as singletons. The chain employs TRBV7-3 and TRBJ1-6; 7 bases map to TRBD1. The specimen was peripheral blood. This receptor was identified in a man aged 55-75 years with active or convalescent COVID-19. The CDR3 sequence: CASRLGGESPLHF. The CDR3 nucleotides read TGTGCCAGCAGACTAGGGGGCGAATCACCCCTCCACTTT.